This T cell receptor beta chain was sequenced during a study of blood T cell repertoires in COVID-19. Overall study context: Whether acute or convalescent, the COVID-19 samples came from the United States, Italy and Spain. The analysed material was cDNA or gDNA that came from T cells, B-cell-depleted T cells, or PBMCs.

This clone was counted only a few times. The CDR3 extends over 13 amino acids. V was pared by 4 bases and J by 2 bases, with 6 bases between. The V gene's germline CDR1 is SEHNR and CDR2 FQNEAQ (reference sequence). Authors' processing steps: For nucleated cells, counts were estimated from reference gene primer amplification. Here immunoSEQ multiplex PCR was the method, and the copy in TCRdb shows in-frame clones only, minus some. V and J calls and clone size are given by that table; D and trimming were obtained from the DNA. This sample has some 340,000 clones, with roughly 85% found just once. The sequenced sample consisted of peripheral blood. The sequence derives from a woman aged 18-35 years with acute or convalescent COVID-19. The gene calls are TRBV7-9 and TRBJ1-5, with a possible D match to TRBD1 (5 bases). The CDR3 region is CASSSTGNQPQHF. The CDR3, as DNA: TGTGCCAGCAGCTCGACAGGCAATCAGCCCCAGCATTTT. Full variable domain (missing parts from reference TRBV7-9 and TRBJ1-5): DTGVSQNPRHKITKRGQNVTFRCDPISEHNRLYWYRQTLGQGPEFLTYFQNEAQLEKSRLLSDRFSAERPKGSFSTLEIQRTEQGDSAMYLCASSSTGNQPQHFGDGTRLSIL.